This T cell receptor beta chain was identified during a study of early T cells in non-severe SARS-CoV-2 infection (dated by TCRdb to the early 2020s). Notes on the research overall: Because TCR sequencing relied on bulk RNA taken from unsorted whole blood, pairing of alpha and beta chains was not possible. Overall study results and their limits: Matching against VDJdb was skewed toward anti-spike CD8 responses, likely underestimated virus-specific expansions, and missed private and CD4 specificities.

The CDR1 and CDR2 encoded by the germline V gene are MDHEN and SYDVKM. The junction carries 10 bases between V and J, which are trimmed by 8 bases and 3 bases respectively. CDR3 length: 12 amino acids, cysteine to phenylalanine. Here the CDR3 DNA is all that survives: 36 bases in frame from base 1. The library was made by 5' RACE. The data were produced on a NextSeq 500. To correct for sequencing error and PCR bias, the TCR library protocol tagged individual cDNA molecules with unique molecular identifiers. Sequencing covered both TCR alpha and beta chains, and within each sample the abundances of alpha and beta sequences were tightly co-correlated. The study's own analysis went as follows. V gene, J gene and CDR3 annotation of TCR sequences was performed with Decombinator V4. TCRs were defined as expanded if a significant change between any two time points was detected under a Poisson model with p below 0.0001. TCR abundances were normalised to the total number of TCRs sequenced per sample and were expressed as counts per million. TRAV1-2 paired with TRAJ12, TRAJ20 or TRAJ33 defined MAIT TCRs, while TRAV10 paired with TRAJ18 defined iNKT TCRs. VDJdb, accessed 1 November 2021, was searched for CMV, EBV and SARS-CoV-2 annotated TCRs, excluding TCRs annotated for multiple antigens. TCRdb's own reprocessing of the public reads used fastp at Q25 and MiXCR and kept productive beta chains. Identical CDR3 proteins give one entry, which carries the most common genes and DNA. TCRdb's processing, not the authors', yielded these V and J calls. The sample table holds tens of thousands of distinct CDR3 sequences, of which around 13% were seen once. The top ten clones comprise roughly 4% of the sample.

This clonotype was picked up many times. Its antigen is currently not known. No much larger clone exists at a distance of one base, and base qualities are not known. The study was a case-control design nested within a healthcare worker cohort in London, UK, with weekly nasopharyngeal swab PCR tests and blood sampling. Healthcare workers were enrolled in the week of the UK lockdown, from 23 to 31 March 2020, and were followed every week for up to about 16 weeks. The receptor's source is an adult who was a healthcare worker with PCR-confirmed SARS-CoV-2 infection or an uninfected control (not recorded which). The sequencing input was whole blood. The chain links TRBV28 with TRBJ1-2; the D gene is unclear. The sequenced DNA: TGTGCCAGCGGTCTGGTGGACTATGGCTACACCTTC. The translation is CASGLVDYGYTF.